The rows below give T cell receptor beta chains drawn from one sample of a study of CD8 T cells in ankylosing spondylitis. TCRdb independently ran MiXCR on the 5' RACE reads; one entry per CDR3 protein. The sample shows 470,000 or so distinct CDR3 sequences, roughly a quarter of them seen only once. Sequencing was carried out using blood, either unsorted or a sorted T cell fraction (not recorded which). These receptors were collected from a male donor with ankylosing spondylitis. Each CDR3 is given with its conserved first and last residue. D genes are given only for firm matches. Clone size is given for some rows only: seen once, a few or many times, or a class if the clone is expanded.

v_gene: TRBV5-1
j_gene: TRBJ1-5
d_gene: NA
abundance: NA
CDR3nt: TGCGCCAGCAGCTTATCCGGGGCAAACAATCAGCCCCAGCATTTT
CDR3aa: CASSLSGANNQPQHF

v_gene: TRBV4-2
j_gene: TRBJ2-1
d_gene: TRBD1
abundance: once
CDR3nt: TGTGCCAGCAGCCAAGGGGGACAGGGGGCTCAGTTCTTC
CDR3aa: CASSQGGQGAQFF

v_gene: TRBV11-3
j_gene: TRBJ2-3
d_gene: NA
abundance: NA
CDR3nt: TGTGCCAGCACCTCGGGGGTTCGTACAGATACGCAGTATTTT
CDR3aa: CASTSGVRTDTQYF

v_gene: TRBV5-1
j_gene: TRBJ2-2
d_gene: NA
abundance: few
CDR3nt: TGCGCCAGCAGACGGTTGACTACCGGGGAGCTGTTTTTT
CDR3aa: CASRRLTTGELFF

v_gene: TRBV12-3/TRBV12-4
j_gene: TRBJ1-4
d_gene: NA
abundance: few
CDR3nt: TGTGCCAGCAGTTTAGCGGGAGGGATGGGAGAAAAACTGTTTTTT
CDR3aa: CASSLAGGMGEKLFF

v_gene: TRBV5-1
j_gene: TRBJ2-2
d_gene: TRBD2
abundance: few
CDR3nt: TGCGCCAGCAGCTTGGGGGCTAGCGGGGCCCCCGGGGAGCTGTTTTTT
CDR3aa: CASSLGASGAPGELFF

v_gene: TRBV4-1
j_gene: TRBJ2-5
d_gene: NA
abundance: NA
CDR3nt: TGCGCCAGCAGCCGGGCCCCAGGGATGGGAGAGACCCAGTACTTC
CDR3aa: CASSRAPGMGETQYF

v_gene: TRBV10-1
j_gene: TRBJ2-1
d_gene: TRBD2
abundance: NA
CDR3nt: TGCGCCAGCAGTGAGTCGTTGACTAGCGGGAGAAATGAGCAGTTCTTC
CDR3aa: CASSESLTSGRNEQFF

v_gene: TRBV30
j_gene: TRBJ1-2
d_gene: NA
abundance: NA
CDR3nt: TGTGCCTGGAGTGTAGACGTGGGAAACTATGGCTACACCTTC
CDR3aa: CAWSVDVGNYGYTF

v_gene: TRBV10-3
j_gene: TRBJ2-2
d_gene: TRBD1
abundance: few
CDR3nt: TGTGCCATCAGTCCGGGACAGATTTCTACCGGGGAGCTGTTTTTT
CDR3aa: CAISPGQISTGELFF

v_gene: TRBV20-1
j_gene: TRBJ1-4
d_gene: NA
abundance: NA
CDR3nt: TGCAGTGCTAGACCACAGCAGACAACTAATGAAAAACTGTTTTTT
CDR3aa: CSARPQQTTNEKLFF

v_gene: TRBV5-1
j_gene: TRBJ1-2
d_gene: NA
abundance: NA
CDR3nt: TGCGCCAGCAGCCAACTGACTGGAGGGGCGAGCTATGGCTACACCTTC
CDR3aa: CASSQLTGGASYGYTF

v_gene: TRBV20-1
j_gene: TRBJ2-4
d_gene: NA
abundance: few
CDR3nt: TGCAGTGCTAGGGAGGCCGGGCTCCTAGCCAAAAACATTCAGTACTTC
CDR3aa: CSAREAGLLAKNIQYF

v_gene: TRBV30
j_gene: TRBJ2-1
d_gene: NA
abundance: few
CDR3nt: TGTGCCTGGAGTCGAGGAAGCTCCTACAATGAGCAGTTCTTC
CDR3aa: CAWSRGSSYNEQFF

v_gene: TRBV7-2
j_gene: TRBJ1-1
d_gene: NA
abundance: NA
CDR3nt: TGTGCCAGCAGCTTAGGGGGCTCGAAGACTGAAGCTTTCTTT
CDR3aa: CASSLGGSKTEAFF

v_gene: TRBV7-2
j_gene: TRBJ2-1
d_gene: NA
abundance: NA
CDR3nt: TGTGCCAGCAGCTTAGGAGGGACCTTGGACAATGAGCAGTTCTTC
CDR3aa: CASSLGGTLDNEQFF

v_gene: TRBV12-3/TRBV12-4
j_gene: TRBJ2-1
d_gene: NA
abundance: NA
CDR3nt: TGTGCCAGCAGTTCCTTAGTATTATGGCAGTTCTTC
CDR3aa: CASSSLVLWQFF

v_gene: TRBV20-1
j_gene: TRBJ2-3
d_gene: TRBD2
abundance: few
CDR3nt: TGCAGTGCTATTAGCGGGAGTTGGGGCACAGATACGCAGTATTTT
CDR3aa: CSAISGSWGTDTQYF

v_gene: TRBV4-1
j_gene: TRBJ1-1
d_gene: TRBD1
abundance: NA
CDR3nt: TGCGCCAGCAGCCATCCGGGACAGGGGCTTGAAGCTTTCTTT
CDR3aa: CASSHPGQGLEAFF

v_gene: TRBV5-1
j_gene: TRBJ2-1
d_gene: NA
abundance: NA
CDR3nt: TGCGCCAGCAGCTTGGCCCAATCTGACGTTTCCTACAATGAGCAGTTCTTC
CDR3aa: CASSLAQSDVSYNEQFF

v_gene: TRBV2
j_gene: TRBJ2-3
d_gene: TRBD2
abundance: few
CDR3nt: TGTGCCAGCAGCCCTACTAGCGGGAGGGCCCGTACGCAGTATTTT
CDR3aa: CASSPTSGRARTQYF

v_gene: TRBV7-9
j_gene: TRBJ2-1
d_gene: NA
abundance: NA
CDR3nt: TGTGCCAGCAGCTCGGGAACTAGGAGTGAGCAGTTCTTC
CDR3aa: CASSSGTRSEQFF

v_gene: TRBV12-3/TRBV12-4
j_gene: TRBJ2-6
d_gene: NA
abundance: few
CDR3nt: TGTGCCAGCAGATTTACTGGGGCCAACGTCCTGACTTTC
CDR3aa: CASRFTGANVLTF

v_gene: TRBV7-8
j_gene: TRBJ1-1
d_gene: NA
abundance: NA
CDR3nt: TGTGCCAGCAGCTCCTTGGACAGTTCGGCCACTGAAGCTTTCTTT
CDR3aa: CASSSLDSSATEAFF

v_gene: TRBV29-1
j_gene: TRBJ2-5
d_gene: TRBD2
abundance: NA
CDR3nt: TGCAGCGTCCAAGTTTCTAGCGGCCAAGAGACCCAGTACTTC
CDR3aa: CSVQVSSGQETQYF

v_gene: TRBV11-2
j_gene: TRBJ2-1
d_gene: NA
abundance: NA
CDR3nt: TGTGCCAGCAGCTTTTCCCTAAGTGAGCAGTTCTTC
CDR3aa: CASSFSLSEQFF

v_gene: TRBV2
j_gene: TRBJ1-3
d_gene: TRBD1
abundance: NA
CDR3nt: TGTGCCAGCAGTGATGTAGCAGGGGGCGCTGCTGGAAACACCATATATTTT
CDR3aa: CASSDVAGGAAGNTIYF

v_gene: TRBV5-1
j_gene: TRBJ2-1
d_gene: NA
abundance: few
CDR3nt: TGCGCCAGCAGCTTGGCCCTTACCAGCGTTGAGCAGTTCTTC
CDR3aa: CASSLALTSVEQFF

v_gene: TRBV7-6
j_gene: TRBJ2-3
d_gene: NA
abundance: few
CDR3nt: TGTGCCAGCAGCCTTCGGGGGTTCACAGATACGCAGTATTTT
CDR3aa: CASSLRGFTDTQYF

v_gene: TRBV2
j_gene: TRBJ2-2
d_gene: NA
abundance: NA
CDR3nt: TGTGCCAGCGGTCGGGTGGTCTCGAACACCGGGGAGCTGTTTTTT
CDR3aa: CASGRVVSNTGELFF

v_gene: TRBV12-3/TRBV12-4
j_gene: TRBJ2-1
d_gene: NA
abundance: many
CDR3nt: TGTGCCAGCAGTTTAAGTGGCGGAGGGGGTGAGCAGTTCTTC
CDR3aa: CASSLSGGGGEQFF

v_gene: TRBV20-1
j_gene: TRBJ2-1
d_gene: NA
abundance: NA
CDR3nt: TGCAGTGCCCCTACGGGGGACCTATACAATGAGCAGTTCTTC
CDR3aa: CSAPTGDLYNEQFF